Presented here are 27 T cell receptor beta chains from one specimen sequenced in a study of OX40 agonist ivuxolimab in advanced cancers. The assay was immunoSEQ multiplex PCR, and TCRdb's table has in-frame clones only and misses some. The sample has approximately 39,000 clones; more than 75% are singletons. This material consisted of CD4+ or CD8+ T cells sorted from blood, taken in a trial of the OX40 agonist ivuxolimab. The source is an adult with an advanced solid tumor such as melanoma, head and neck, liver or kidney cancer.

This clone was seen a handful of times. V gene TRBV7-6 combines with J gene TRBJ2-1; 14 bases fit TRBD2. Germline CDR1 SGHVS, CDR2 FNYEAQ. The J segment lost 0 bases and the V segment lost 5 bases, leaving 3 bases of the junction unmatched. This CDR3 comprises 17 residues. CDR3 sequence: CASSAGLAGVSYNEQFF. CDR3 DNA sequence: TGTGCCAGCAGCGCGGGACTAGCGGGAGTCTCCTACAATGAGCAGTTCTTC.

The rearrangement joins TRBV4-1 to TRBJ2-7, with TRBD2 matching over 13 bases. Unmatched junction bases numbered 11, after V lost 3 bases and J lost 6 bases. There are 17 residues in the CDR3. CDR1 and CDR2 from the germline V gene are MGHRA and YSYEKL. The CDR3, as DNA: TGCGCCAGCAGCCAGGGGACTAGCGGGAAGTCTCCGCTCGAGCAGTACTTC. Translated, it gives CASSQGTSGKSPLEQYF.

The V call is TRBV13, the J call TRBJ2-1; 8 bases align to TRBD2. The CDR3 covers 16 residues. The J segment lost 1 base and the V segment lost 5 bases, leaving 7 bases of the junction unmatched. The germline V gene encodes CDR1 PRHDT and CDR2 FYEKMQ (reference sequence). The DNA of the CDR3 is TGTGCCAGCAGCCTCCCCAGCGGGAGATCCTACAATGAGCAGTTCTTC. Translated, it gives CASSLPSGRSYNEQFF.

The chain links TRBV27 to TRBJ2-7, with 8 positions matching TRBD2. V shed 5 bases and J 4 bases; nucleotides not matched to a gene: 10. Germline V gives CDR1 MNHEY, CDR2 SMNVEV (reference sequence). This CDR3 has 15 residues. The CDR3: CASSGASGSWYEQYF. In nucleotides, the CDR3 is TGTGCCAGCAGTGGGGCCAGCGGGAGTTGGTACGAGCAGTACTTC.

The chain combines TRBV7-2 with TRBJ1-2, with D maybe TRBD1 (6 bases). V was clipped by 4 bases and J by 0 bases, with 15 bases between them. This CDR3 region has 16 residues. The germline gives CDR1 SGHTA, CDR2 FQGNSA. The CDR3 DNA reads TGTGCCAGCAGCTCGTTCAGGGGAGTAGCTAACTATGGCTACACCTTC. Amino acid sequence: CASSSFRGVANYGYTF. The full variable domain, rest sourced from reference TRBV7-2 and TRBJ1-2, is GAGVSQSPSNKVTEKGKDVELRCDPISGHTALYWYRQSLGQGLEFLIYFQGNSAPDKSGLPSDRFSAERTGGSVSTLTIQRTQQEDSAVYLCASSSFRGVANYGYTFGSGTRLTVV.

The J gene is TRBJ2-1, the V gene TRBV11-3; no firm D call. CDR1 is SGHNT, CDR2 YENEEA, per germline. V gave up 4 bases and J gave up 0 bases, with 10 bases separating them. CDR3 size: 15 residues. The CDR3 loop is CASSSRAGSYNEQFF. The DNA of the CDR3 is TGTGCCAGCAGCTCTAGGGCTGGCTCCTACAATGAGCAGTTCTTC.

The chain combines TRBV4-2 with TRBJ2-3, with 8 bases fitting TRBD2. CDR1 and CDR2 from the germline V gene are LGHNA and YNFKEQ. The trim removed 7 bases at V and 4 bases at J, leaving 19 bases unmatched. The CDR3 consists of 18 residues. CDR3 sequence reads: CASTTNPTKRESPDTQYF. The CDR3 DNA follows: TGTGCCAGCACCACAAACCCCACTAAGCGGGAGTCGCCAGATACGCAGTATTTT.

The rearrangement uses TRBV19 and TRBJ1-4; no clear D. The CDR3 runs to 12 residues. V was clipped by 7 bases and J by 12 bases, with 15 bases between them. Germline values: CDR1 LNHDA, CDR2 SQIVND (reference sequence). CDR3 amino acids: CASNDPGIELFF. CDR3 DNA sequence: TGTGCCAGTAACGACCCAGGAATCGAACTGTTTTTT.

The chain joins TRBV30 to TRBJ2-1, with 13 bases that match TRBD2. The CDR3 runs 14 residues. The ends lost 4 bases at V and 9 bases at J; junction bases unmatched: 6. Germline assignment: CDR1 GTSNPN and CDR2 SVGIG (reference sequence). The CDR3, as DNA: TGTGCCTGGAACCCACTAGCGGGAGGGGGTGAGCAGTTCTTC. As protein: CAWNPLAGGGEQFF.

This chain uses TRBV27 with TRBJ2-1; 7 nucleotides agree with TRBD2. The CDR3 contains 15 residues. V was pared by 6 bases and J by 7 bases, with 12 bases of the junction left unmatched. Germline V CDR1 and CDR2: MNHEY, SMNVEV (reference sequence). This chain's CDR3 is CASRRAGVERNEQFF. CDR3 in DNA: TGTGCCAGCAGACGGGCGGGAGTTGAGAGGAATGAGCAGTTCTTC.

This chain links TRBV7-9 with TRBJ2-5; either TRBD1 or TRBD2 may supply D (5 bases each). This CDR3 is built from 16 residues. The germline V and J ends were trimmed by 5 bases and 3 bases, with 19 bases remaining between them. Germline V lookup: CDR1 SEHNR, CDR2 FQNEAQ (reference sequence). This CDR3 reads CASSRTVSGQEETQYF. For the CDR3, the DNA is TGTGCCAGCAGCCGCACTGTGTCGGGGCAGGAAGAGACCCAGTACTTC.

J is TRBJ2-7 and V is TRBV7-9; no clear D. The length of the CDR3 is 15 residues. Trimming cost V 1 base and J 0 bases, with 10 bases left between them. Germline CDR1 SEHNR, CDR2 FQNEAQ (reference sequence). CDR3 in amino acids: CASSLGQSYSYEQYF. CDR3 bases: TGTGCCAGCAGCTTAGGGCAGTCCTACTCCTACGAGCAGTACTTC.

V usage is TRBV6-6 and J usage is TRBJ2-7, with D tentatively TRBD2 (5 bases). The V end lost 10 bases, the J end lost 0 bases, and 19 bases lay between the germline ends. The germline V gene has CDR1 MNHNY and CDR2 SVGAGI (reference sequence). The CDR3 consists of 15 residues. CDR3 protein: CATHLSGAASYEQYF. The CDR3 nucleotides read TGTGCCACACACCTGAGCGGCGCCGCCTCCTACGAGCAGTACTTC.

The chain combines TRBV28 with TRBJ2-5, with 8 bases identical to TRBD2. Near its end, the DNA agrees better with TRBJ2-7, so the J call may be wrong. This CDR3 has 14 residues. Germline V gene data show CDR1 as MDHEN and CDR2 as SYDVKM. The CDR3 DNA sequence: TGTGCCAGCAGTGCTGGACTAGCTCCCTACGAGCAGTACTTC. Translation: CASSAGLAPYEQYF.

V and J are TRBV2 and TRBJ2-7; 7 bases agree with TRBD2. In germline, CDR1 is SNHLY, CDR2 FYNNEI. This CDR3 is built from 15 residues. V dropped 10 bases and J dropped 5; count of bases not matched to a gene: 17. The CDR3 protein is CATPRGRAFLDEQYF. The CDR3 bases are TGTGCCACCCCTCGGGGGAGGGCATTCCTAGACGAGCAGTACTTC.

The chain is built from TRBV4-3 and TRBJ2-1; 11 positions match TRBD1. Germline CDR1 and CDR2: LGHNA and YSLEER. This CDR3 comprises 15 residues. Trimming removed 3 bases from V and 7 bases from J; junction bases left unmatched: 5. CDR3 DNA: TGCGCCAGCAGCCATGGACAGGGGGCTATTAATGAGCAGTTCTTC. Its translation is CASSHGQGAINEQFF.

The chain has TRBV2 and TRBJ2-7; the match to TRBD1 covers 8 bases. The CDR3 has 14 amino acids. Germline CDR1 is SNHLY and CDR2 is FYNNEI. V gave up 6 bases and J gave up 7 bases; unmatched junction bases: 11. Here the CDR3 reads CASSLPRGPQEQYF. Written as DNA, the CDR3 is TGTGCCAGCAGCCTCCCCAGGGGGCCTCAAGAGCAGTACTTC.

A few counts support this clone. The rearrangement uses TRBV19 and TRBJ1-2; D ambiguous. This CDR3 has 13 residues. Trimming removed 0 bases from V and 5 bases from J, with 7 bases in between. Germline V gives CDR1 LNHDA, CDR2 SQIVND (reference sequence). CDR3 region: CASSIDAAYGYTF. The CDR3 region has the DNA TGTGCCAGTAGTATAGACGCTGCATATGGCTACACCTTC.

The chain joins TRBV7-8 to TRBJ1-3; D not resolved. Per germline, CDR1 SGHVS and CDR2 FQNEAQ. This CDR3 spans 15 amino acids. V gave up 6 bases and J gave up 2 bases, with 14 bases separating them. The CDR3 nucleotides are TGTGCCAGCAGGATGAGACCTGGGGCTGGAAACACCATATATTTT. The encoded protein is CASRMRPGAGNTIYF. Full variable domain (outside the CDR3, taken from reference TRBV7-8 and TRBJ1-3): GAGVSQSPRYKVAKRGQDVALRCDPISGHVSLFWYQQALGQGPEFLTYFQNEAQLDKSGLPSDRFFAERPEGSVSTLKIQRTQQEDSAVYLCASRMRPGAGNTIYFGEGSWLTVV.

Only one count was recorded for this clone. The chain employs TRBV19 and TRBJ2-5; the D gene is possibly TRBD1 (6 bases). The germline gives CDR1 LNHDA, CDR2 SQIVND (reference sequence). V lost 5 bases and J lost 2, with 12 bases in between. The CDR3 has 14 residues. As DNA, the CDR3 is TGTGCCAGTAGTCCCCGGACAGTACAAGAGACCCAGTACTTC. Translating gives CASSPRTVQETQYF.

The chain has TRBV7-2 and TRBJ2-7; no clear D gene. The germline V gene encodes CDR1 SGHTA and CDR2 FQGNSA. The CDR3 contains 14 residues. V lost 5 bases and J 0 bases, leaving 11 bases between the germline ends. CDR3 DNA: TGTGCCAGCAGCGACTGGCTGAGCTCCTACGAGCAGTACTTC. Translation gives CASSDWLSSYEQYF.

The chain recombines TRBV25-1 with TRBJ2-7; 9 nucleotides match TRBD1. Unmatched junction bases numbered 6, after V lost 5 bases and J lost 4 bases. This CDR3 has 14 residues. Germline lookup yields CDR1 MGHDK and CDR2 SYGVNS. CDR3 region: CASSLGTGPYEQYF. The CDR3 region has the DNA TGTGCCAGCAGTCTAGGGACAGGGCCATACGAGCAGTACTTC.

The CDR3 coding sequence is TGTGCCAGCAGCTTAAGGTCAGGGGGCCTCTACGAGCAGTACTTC. Protein: CASSLRSGGLYEQYF. The rearrangement links TRBV13 to TRBJ2-7, with 8 bases matching TRBD1. Trimming at V came to 2 bases and at J to 3 bases, leaving 6 bases not matched to a gene. The CDR3 consists of 15 residues. The germline V gene has CDR1 PRHDT and CDR2 FYEKMQ (reference sequence).

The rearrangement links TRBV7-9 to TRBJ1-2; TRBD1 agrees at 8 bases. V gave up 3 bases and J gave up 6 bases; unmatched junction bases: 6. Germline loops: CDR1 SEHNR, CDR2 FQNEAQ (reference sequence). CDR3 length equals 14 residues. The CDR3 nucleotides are TGTGCCAGCAGCTTCGACAGGGGTATTGATGGCTACACCTTC. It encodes CASSFDRGIDGYTF.

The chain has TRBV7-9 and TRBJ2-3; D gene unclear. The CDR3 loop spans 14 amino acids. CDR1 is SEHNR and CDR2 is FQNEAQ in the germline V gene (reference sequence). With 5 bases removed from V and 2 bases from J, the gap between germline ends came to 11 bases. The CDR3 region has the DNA TGTGCCAGCAGCCCAACGGCTACCACAGATACGCAGTATTTT. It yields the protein CASSPTATTDTQYF.

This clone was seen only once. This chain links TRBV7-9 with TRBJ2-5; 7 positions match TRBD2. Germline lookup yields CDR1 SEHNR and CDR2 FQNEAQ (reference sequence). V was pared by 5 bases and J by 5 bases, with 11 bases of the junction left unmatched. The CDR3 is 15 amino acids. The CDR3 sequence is CASSPAGGRHETQYF. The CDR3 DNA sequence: TGTGCCAGCAGCCCAGCGGGCGGGAGACACGAGACCCAGTACTTC.

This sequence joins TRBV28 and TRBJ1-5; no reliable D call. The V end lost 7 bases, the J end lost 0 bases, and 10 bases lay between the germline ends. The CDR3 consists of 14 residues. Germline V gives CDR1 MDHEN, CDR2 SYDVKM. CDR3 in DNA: TGTGCCAGCAATGGTGGATATAGCAATCAGCCCCAGCATTTT. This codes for CASNGGYSNQPQHF.